What follows describes a single T cell receptor beta chain. Antigen unknown. Donors, healthy HIV-negative adults, lacked recent acute infections or vaccinations. Splitting the CD4+ cells yielded a CD45RA+ naive subset and a CD45RA-negative memory subset. TCRdb's copy holds only in-frame clones and misses some; the assay was immunoSEQ multiplex PCR. Of 1,500,000 or so clones in the sample, around 97% were seen once. Trimming took 6 bases from V and 2 from J, leaving 13 bases between them. The CDR3 contains 14 residues. Germline CDR1 SEHNR, CDR2 FQNEAQ (reference sequence). This specimen belongs to a study of shared clonotypes between healthy human individuals. Findings and limits, study-wide: When naive CD4 clonotypes were compared across a handful of donors, approximately 5% were shared.

Material for sequencing was naive CD4+ T cells sorted from blood. Subset noted: CD45RA+ positively selected. The receptor was derived from a man aged 25 to 40 in good health. The chain has TRBV7-9 and TRBJ2-5; D gene uncertain. CDR3 DNA: TGTGCCAGCAGGGACCGACGCACACAAGAGACCCAGTACTTC. Translating gives CASRDRRTQETQYF.